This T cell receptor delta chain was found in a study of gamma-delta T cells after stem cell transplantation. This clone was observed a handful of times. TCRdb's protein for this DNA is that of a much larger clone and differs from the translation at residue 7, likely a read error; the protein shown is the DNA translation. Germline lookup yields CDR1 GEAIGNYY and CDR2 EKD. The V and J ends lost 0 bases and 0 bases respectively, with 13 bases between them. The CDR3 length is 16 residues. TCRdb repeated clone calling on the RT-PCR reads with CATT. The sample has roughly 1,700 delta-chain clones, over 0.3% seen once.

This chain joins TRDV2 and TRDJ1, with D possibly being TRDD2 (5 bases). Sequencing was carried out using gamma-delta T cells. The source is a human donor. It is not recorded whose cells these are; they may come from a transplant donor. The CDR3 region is CACDTLALQNTDKLIF. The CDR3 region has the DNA TGTGCCTGTGACACCCTTGCCCTTCAAAACACCGATAAACTCATCTTT.